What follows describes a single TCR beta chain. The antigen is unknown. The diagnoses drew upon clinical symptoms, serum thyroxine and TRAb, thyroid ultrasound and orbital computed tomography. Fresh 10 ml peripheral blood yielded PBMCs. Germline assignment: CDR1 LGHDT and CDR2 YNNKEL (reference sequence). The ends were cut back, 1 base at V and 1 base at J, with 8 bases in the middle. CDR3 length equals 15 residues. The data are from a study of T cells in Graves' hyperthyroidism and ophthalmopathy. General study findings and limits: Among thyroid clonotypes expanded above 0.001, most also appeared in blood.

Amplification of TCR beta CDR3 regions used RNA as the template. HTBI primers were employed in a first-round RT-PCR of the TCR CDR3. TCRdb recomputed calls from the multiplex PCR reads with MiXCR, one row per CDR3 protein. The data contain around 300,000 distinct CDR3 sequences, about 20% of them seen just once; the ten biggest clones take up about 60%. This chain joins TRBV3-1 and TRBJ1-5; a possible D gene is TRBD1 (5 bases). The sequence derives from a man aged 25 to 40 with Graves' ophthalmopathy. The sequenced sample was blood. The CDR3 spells CASSQGGISNQPQHF. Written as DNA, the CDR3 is TGTGCCAGCAGCCAAGGGGGGATCAGCAATCAGCCCCAGCATTTT.